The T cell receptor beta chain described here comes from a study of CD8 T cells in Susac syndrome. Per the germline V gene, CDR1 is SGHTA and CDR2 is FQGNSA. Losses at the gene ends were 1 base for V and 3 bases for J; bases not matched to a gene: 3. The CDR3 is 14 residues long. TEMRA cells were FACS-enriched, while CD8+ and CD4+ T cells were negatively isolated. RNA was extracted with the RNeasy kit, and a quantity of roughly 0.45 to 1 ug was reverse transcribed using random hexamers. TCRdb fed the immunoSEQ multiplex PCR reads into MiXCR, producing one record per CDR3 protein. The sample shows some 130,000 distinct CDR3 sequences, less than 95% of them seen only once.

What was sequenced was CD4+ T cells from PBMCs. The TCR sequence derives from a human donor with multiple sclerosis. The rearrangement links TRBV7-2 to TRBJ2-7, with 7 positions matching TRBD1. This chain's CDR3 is CASSLGGGLYEQYF. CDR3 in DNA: TGTGCCAGCAGCTTAGGAGGGGGCCTCTACGAGCAGTACTTC.